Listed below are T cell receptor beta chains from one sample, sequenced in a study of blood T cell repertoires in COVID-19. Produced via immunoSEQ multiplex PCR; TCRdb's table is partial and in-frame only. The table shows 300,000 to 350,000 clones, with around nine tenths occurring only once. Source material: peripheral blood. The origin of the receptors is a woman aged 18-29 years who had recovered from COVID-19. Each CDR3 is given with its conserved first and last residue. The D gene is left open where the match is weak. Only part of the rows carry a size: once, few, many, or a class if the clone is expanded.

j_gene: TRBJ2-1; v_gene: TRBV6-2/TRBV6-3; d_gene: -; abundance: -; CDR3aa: CASSSDRGGYYNEQFF; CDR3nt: TGTGCCAGCAGCTCTGACAGGGGAGGGTACTACAATGAGCAGTTCTTC
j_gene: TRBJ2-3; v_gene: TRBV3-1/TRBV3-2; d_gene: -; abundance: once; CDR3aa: CASSQGAGGMDTQYF; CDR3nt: TGTGCCAGCAGCCAAGGAGCGGGTGGAATGGATACGCAGTATTTT
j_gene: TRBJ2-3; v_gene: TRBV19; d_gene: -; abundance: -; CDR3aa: CASSEAAISTDTQYF; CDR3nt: TGTGCCAGTAGTGAAGCGGCAATAAGCACAGATACGCAGTATTTT
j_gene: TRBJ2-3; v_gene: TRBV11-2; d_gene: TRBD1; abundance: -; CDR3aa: CASSLAGTGYGTDTQYF; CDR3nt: TGTGCCAGCAGCTTAGCCGGGACAGGGTATGGCACAGATACGCAGTATTTT
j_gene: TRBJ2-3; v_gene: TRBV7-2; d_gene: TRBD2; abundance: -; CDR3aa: CASSLASGFPTDTQYF; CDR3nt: TGTGCCAGCAGCTTAGCTAGCGGGTTTCCCACAGATACGCAGTATTTT
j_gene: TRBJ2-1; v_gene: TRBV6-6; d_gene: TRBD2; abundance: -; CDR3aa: CASSRWTSESSYNEQFF; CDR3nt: TGTGCCAGCAGTCGCTGGACTAGCGAGAGCTCCTACAATGAGCAGTTCTTC
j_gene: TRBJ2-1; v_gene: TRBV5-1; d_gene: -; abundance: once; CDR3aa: CASSFYRVDEQFF; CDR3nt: TGCGCCAGCAGCTTTTACAGGGTAGACGAGCAGTTCTTC
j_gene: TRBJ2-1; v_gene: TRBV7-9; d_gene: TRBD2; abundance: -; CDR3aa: CASSTYLLAGTYNEQFF; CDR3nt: TGTGCCAGCAGCACATACCTACTAGCGGGAACCTACAATGAGCAGTTCTTC
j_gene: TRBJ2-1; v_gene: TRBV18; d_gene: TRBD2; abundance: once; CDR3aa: CASSPRASGDQNEQFF; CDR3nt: TGTGCCAGCTCACCTAGGGCTAGCGGGGACCAAAATGAGCAGTTCTTC
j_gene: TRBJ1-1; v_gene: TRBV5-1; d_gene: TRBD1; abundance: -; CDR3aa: CASSWGTGNLNTEAFF; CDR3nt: TGCGCCAGCAGCTGGGGGACAGGGAATTTAAACACTGAAGCTTTCTTT
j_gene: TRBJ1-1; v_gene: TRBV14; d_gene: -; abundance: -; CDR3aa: CASSQDNGWWNTEAFF; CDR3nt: TGTGCCAGCAGCCAAGATAATGGCTGGTGGAACACTGAAGCTTTCTTT
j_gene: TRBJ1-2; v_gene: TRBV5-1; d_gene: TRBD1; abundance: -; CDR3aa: CASSLVTGEYGYTF; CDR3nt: TGCGCCAGCAGCTTGGTAACAGGGGAGTATGGCTACACCTTC
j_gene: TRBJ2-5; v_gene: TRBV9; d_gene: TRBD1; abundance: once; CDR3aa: CASSVGDRGLPETQYF; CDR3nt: TGTGCCAGCAGCGTAGGGGACAGGGGGCTCCCAGAGACCCAGTACTTC
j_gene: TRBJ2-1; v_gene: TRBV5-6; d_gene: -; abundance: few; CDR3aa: CASSLGQQLYNEQFF; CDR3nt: TGTGCCAGCAGCTTAGGACAGCAACTCTACAATGAGCAGTTCTTC
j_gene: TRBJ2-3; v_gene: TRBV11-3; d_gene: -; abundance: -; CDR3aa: CASFGSDGGTQYF; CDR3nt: TGTGCCAGCTTTGGATCCGACGGCGGTACGCAGTATTTT
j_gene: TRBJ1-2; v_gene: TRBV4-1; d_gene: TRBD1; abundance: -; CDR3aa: CASSQSTGNYGYTF; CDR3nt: TGCGCCAGCAGCCAATCGACAGGGAACTATGGCTACACCTTC